The next 2 T cell receptor beta chains were all read from a single sample in a study of identical twins. TCRdb independently ran MiXCR on the 5' RACE reads; one entry per CDR3 protein. The sample carries some 790,000 distinct CDR3 sequences, 18% recorded once. The same specimen was also included in a second study, on T cells expressing NK-cell markers.

The sequenced sample was PBMCs. These TCRs come from a young woman in good health.

This clonotype has a handful of counts. DNA of the CDR3: TGCGCCAGCAGCCTGGGACAGCCCCGATCCGGGGAGCTGTTTTTT. As protein: CASSLGQPRSGELFF. This chain connects TRBV5-1 to TRBJ2-2; 7 nucleotides align to TRBD1. J lost 6 bases, V lost 4 bases, and 9 bases had no gene match. This CDR3 is 15 amino acids long. CDR1 and CDR2 from the germline V gene are SGHRS and YFSETQ.

This clonotype was found a few times. The rearrangement joins TRBV6-1 to TRBJ1-5, with D maybe TRBD1 (6 bases). Germline lookup yields CDR1 MNHNS and CDR2 SASEGT. The V end was cut by 0 bases, the J end by 6 bases, with 6 bases between. The CDR3 runs to 13 residues. CDR3 protein: CASSEARGQPQHF. In nucleotides, the CDR3 is TGTGCCAGCAGTGAAGCCAGGGGTCAGCCCCAGCATTTT.